This T cell receptor beta chain stems from a study of blood T cell repertoires in COVID-19. As for the study in general: Acute and convalescent COVID-19 specimens originated in the United States, Italy and Spain. From T cells, B-cell-depleted T cells, or PBMCs came the material, which was cDNA or gDNA.

The CDR3 has 14 residues. V trimming: 5 bases; J trimming: 4 bases; junction bases outside the gene matches: 3. The V gene's germline CDR1 is SSHAT and CDR2 FNYEAQ (reference sequence). This clone was counted once. In the original processing: How many nucleated cells were present was estimated from reference gene primer amplification. Assay used: immunoSEQ multiplex PCR; TCRdb lists only in-frame clones, some missing. Clonal size and the V and J genes are those of that table, whereas D and trimming came from the DNA. This table has roughly 81,000 clones, about 83% appearing once. Sequenced input: peripheral blood. This TCR derives from a man of 80 years or more with active or convalescent COVID-19. J is TRBJ2-5 and V is TRBV7-7, with 11 bases matching TRBD2. The CDR3 bases are TGTGCCAGCAGCGAAACTAGCGGGGGAGAGACCCAGTACTTC. Amino acid sequence: CASSETSGGETQYF.